This TCR beta chain was identified in a study of blood T cells in healthy people across ages. A few counts support this clonotype. Its matching antigen is unknown. Since a much larger clone is just one base distant, this may be a read error. Extraction of total RNA produced a minimum of 6 micrograms from each sample. Through a sample-barcoded 5' primer and a J-beta primer mix, a second PCR was run for roughly 6 to 11 cycles. TCRdb ran MiXCR on the 5' RACE reads and lists one entry per CDR3 protein. The sample contains 630,000 or so distinct CDR3 sequences, approximately 30% of which appear only once. There are 15 residues in the CDR3. CDR1 and CDR2 (germline): SGHTA, FQGNSA. Points from the study as a whole: Those diversity estimates obtained from one million T cells were thought to be underestimates. It was not possible, with unsorted PBMCs, to conclusively compare naive and antigen-experienced cells.

The chain is built from TRBV7-2 and TRBJ2-3; D is unresolved. The sample was blood. The clonotype comes from a woman aged 80 or over in good health. CDR3 in DNA: TGTGCCTGCAGCTTATCGTTTAGGGTCACAGATACGCAGTATTTT. Residues: CACSLSFRVTDTQYF. Full variable domain (outside the CDR3, taken from reference TRBV7-2 and TRBJ2-3): GAGVSQSPSNKVTEKGKDVELRCDPISGHTALYWYRQSLGQGLEFLIYFQGNSAPDKSGLPSDRFSAERTGGSVSTLTIQRTQQEDSAVYLCACSLSFRVTDTQYFGPGTRLTVL.